A selection of T cell receptor beta chains follows, all from one sample in a study of CD8 T cells in Susac syndrome. From the immunoSEQ multiplex PCR reads, TCRdb called clonotypes with MiXCR, one entry per CDR3 protein. The sample shows 55,000 to 80,000 distinct CDR3 sequences, 93% of them seen only once. The sample comprised CD4+ T cells from PBMCs. All receptors come from a human donor with Susac syndrome. Both conserved end residues are part of each CDR3. A D gene is named only where the DNA matches it firmly. Rows give clone size only sometimes, using once, few, many, or a class for an expanded clone.

TRBJ2-2 | . | TRBV20-1 | . | TGCAGTGCTAGATTTGGGCCCGGGGAGCTGTTTTTT | CSARFGPGELFF
TRBJ2-7 | . | TRBV3-1 | . | TGTGCCAGCAGCCAACTTGTGGCAGGAATTCCCTACGAGCAGTACTTC | CASSQLVAGIPYEQYF
TRBJ1-2 | once | TRBV11-3 | . | TGTGCCAGCAGCTCCAGGACGGGGAACTATGGCTACACCTTC | CASSSRTGNYGYTF
TRBJ2-2 | . | TRBV11-1 | . | TGTGCCAGCAGCTCACTAGGGGTCACCGGGGAGCTGTTTTTT | CASSSLGVTGELFF
TRBJ1-2 | . | TRBV4-1 | . | TGCGCCAGCAGCCAAGCATTCGGGCAGCGAAACTATGGCTACACCTTC | CASSQAFGQRNYGYTF
TRBJ2-5 | . | TRBV29-1 | . | TGCAGCGTTGGGGCGGGAGAGACCCAGTACTTC | CSVGAGETQYF
TRBJ2-3 | . | TRBV20-1 | TRBD2 | TGCAGTGCATGGACTAGCGGGGGGGCCGCAGATACGCAGTATTTT | CSAWTSGGAADTQYF
TRBJ2-1 | . | TRBV29-1 | . | TGCAGCGCAGAACAGGGTTTTGAGCAGTTCTTC | CSAEQGFEQFF
TRBJ2-5 | . | TRBV28 | . | TGTGCCAGCAGTTCCCCAGGGGTTCTGGGAACCCAGTACTTC | CASSSPGVLGTQYF
TRBJ2-5 | . | TRBV5-1 | . | TGCGCCAGCAGCTACGGAGGGTCAGGCTCAGAGACCCAGTACTTC | CASSYGGSGSETQYF
TRBJ1-2 | once | TRBV11-2 | . | TGTGCCAGCAGCTTAGTACAGCTTAACTATGGCTACACCTTC | CASSLVQLNYGYTF
TRBJ2-5 | . | TRBV7-2 | . | TGTGCCAGCAGCCCCCCAGTGGGACTTAACCAAGAGACCCAGTACTTC | CASSPPVGLNQETQYF
TRBJ1-1 | . | TRBV6-6 | TRBD1 | TGTGCCAGCAGTTACGGGGGGACAGGGGACCTTGAAGCTTTCTTT | CASSYGGTGDLEAFF
TRBJ1-2 | . | TRBV7-9 | . | TGTGCCAGCAGCCGGGGGCTCGGGAGCTATGGCTACACCTTC | CASSRGLGSYGYTF
TRBJ2-5 | . | TRBV7-2 | TRBD1 | TGTGCCAGCAGCTTGGGGACAGGTTACTACCAAGAGACCCAGTACTTC | CASSLGTGYYQETQYF
TRBJ2-2 | once | TRBV5-1 | . | TGCGCCAGCAGCTTGGCAGTAGCGGAGGGGACCGGGGAGCTGTTTTTT | CASSLAVAEGTGELFF
TRBJ1-1 | . | TRBV29-1 | TRBD1 | TGCAGCGTTGAAGATGATTTAGGGACAGGGGAAGCTTTCTTT | CSVEDDLGTGEAFF
TRBJ2-5 | . | TRBV6-5 | TRBD1 | TGTGCCAGCAGTTTCACAAGGACAGGGGTAACAGAGACCCAGTACTTC | CASSFTRTGVTETQYF
TRBJ1-4 | . | TRBV20-1 | . | TGCAGTGCTAGATCCACGTCCACTAATGAAAAACTGTTTTTT | CSARSTSTNEKLFF
TRBJ1-2 | . | TRBV5-4 | TRBD1 | TGTGCCAGCAGCTGGGCAGGGGGCGTTTATGGCTACACCTTC | CASSWAGGVYGYTF
TRBJ2-1 | . | TRBV4-1 | TRBD2 | TGCGCCAGCAGCCAAGGCCCCACTAGCGGGGGGGCCGGTGAGCAGTTCTTC | CASSQGPTSGGAGEQFF
TRBJ1-5 | . | TRBV20-1 | . | TGCAGTGCTAGAGGTGGGAATCAGCCCCAGCATTTT | CSARGGNQPQHF
TRBJ2-5 | . | TRBV9 | . | TGTGCCAGCAGCGTTCCCTCGGGCAGGGGAGCAGAGACCCAGTACTTC | CASSVPSGRGAETQYF
TRBJ1-3 | . | TRBV24-1 | . | TGTGCCACCAGTGGCATTGAATGGGGTATGGCAAACACCATATATTTT | CATSGIEWGMANTIYF
TRBJ2-1 | once | TRBV5-6 | . | TGTGCCAGCAGCCCGGGGTTGCATGAGCAGTTCTTC | CASSPGLHEQFF
TRBJ1-2 | . | TRBV20-1 | . | TGCAGTGCTAGCGCGGGGAACTATGGCTACACCTTC | CSASAGNYGYTF
TRBJ2-1 | . | TRBV7-2 | . | TGTGCCAGCAGCTTATACCTAGGGGGACGTGTAGTTGAGCAGTTCTTC | CASSLYLGGRVVEQFF
TRBJ1-1 | . | TRBV11-1 | TRBD1 | TGTGCCAGCAGCTTAAAGGGGGCGAGCACTGAAGCTTTCTTT | CASSLKGASTEAFF
TRBJ1-6 | . | TRBV3-1 | . | TGTGCCAGCAGCCTCAGGGAAGGTTATTCACCCCTCCACTTT | CASSLREGYSPLHF
TRBJ2-3 | . | TRBV27 | . | TGTGCCAGCAGCCTCGTACTAAGCACAGATACGCAGTATTTT | CASSLVLSTDTQYF
TRBJ1-3 | . | TRBV6-2/TRBV6-3 | . | TGTGCCAGCAGATCGACTGGAAACACCATATATTTT | CASRSTGNTIYF
TRBJ1-3 | . | TRBV15 | TRBD1 | TGTGCCACCAGCAAAGAGATCGGACAGGTTATGAACACCATATATTTT | CATSKEIGQVMNTIYF
TRBJ1-5 | once | TRBV6-6 | . | TGTGCCAGCAGGGCCCGTATGAGCAATCAGCCCCAGCATTTT | CASRARMSNQPQHF
TRBJ1-5 | . | TRBV29-1 | . | TGCAGCGTTGAACAGGGTCGGAATCAGCCCCAGCATTTT | CSVEQGRNQPQHF
TRBJ1-2 | . | TRBV27 | . | TGTGCCAGCAGCAACAGCCAGAACAACTATGGCTACACCTTC | CASSNSQNNYGYTF
TRBJ1-1 | . | TRBV7-9 | . | TGTGCCAGCAGCTTTACCGGGCCATCCAGCACTGAAGCTTTCTTT | CASSFTGPSSTEAFF
TRBJ2-2 | . | TRBV30 | TRBD1 | TGTGCCTGGGACCCGGGACAGGGTACCGGGGAGCTGTTTTTT | CAWDPGQGTGELFF
TRBJ2-3 | once | TRBV25-1 | . | TGTGCCAGCAGTGCCGAGATCCGCACAGATACGCAGTATTTT | CASSAEIRTDTQYF
TRBJ1-6 | . | TRBV9 | . | TGTGCCAGCAGCGTAGGGGGGGCGCGAGGTAATTCACCCCTCCACTTT | CASSVGGARGNSPLHF
TRBJ1-1 | . | TRBV29-1 | . | TGCAGCGTCGAGGGCGGTGGACGGTTGAACACTGAAGCTTTCTTT | CSVEGGGRLNTEAFF
TRBJ1-1 | . | TRBV7-2 | . | TGTGCCAGCAGCTTAGCGGGATATAACACTGAAGCTTTCTTT | CASSLAGYNTEAFF
TRBJ1-2 | . | TRBV6-2/TRBV6-3 | . | TGTGCCAGCAGTTACCGACAGATAGACTATGGCTACACCTTC | CASSYRQIDYGYTF
TRBJ1-5 | . | TRBV4-3 | TRBD1 | TGCGCCAGCAGCCAAGGGGGACAGGCGGGTTTTCAGCCCCAGCATTTT | CASSQGGQAGFQPQHF
TRBJ1-1 | once | TRBV7-9 | . | TGTGCCAGCAGCTCTAGACAGGCGCAGAACACTGAAGCTTTCTTT | CASSSRQAQNTEAFF
TRBJ1-2 | . | TRBV7-2 | . | TGTGCCAGCAGCTTACAGGATAGGGTTGCTGGCTACACCTTC | CASSLQDRVAGYTF
TRBJ2-5 | . | TRBV9 | TRBD2 | TGTGCCAGCAGCGTACACCCTCGGGGGGGCCAAGAGACCCAGTACTTC | CASSVHPRGGQETQYF
TRBJ2-5 | . | TRBV5-1 | . | TGCGCCAGCAGTTACGACCAAGAGACCCAGTACTTC | CASSYDQETQYF
TRBJ2-2 | . | TRBV11-3 | . | TGTGCCAGCAGCTTAGATCCGGCTACGAACACCGGGGAGCTGTTTTTT | CASSLDPATNTGELFF
TRBJ2-7 | . | TRBV2 | . | TGTGCCAGCCGAACGGGTATCTTAATGGAGCAGTACTTC | CASRTGILMEQYF
TRBJ2-2 | . | TRBV7-8 | TRBD2 | TGTGCCAGCAGCTCCCGGGGTAGCGGGGGGAACACCGGGGAGCTGTTTTTT | CASSSRGSGGNTGELFF
TRBJ1-1 | . | TRBV6-2/TRBV6-3 | . | TGTGCCAGCACAGTTACCGGGACGAGGACTGAAGCTTTCTTT | CASTVTGTRTEAFF
TRBJ2-1 | . | TRBV15 | . | TGTGCCACCAGGCCGAACACAAACTCCGGGGAGCAGTTCTTC | CATRPNTNSGEQFF
TRBJ1-1 | . | TRBV27 | TRBD1 | TGTGCCAGCAGTACCCGACAGGGGGTCACTGAAGCTTTCTTT | CASSTRQGVTEAFF
TRBJ1-2 | . | TRBV6-2/TRBV6-3 | . | TGTGCCAGCAGTTACGAAAGAGCTCGGGGATCACACAGCCCCTACGGCTACACCTTC | CASSYERARGSHSPYGYTF
TRBJ1-5 | . | TRBV9 | . | TGTGCCAGCAGCGTGACAGACGATCAGCCCCAGCATTTT | CASSVTDDQPQHF
TRBJ2-3 | . | TRBV23-1 | . | TGCGCCAGCAGTCCGGACGGACCTCCTCACAGATACGCAGTATTT | CASSPDGPPHRYAVF
TRBJ2-5 | . | TRBV19 | . | TGTGCCAGTAGTATAGGGGATCAAGAGACCCAGTACTTC | CASSIGDQETQYF